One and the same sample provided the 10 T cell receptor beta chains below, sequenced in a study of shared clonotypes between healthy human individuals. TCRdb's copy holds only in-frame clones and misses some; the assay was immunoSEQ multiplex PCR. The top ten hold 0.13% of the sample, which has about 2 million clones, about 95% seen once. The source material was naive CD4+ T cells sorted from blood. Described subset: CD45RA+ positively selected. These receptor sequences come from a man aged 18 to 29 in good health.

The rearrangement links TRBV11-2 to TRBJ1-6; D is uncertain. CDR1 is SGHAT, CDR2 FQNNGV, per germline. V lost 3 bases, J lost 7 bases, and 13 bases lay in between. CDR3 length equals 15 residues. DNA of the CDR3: TGTGCCAGCAGCTTGGTATCCGGCGTCAATTCACCCCTCCACTTT. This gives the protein CASSLVSGVNSPLHF.

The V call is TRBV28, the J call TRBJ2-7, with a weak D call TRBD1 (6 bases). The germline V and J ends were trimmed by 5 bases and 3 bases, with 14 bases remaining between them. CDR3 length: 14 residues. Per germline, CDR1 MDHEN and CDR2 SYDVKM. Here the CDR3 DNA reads TGTGCCAGCAGTATCCGGGACACGGGCTACGAGCAGTACTTC. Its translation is CASSIRDTGYEQYF.

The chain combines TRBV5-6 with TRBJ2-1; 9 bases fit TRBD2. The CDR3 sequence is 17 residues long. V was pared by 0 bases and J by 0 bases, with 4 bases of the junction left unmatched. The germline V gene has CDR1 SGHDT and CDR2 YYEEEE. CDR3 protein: CASSLVSGSNSYNEQFF. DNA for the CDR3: TGTGCCAGCAGCTTGGTTAGCGGGAGTAACTCCTACAATGAGCAGTTCTTC.

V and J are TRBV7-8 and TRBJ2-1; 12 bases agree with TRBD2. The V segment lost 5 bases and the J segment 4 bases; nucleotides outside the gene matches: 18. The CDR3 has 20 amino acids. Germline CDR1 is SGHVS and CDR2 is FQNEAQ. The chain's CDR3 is CASSHGSGTSGPLLYNEQFF. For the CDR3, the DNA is TGTGCCAGCAGCCACGGATCCGGGACTAGCGGGCCCCTCCTTTACAATGAGCAGTTCTTC.

CDR3 sequence (DNA): TGTGCCAGCAGCTTAGAGGGGCGGAACGGGGAGCTGTTTTTT. As protein: CASSLEGRNGELFF. The chain carries TRBV11-3 and TRBJ2-2, with D perhaps TRBD1 (5 bases). Germline V gene lookup returns CDR1 SGHNT and CDR2 YENEEA. Trimming took 0 bases from V and 7 from J, leaving 9 bases between them. This CDR3 spans 14 amino acids.

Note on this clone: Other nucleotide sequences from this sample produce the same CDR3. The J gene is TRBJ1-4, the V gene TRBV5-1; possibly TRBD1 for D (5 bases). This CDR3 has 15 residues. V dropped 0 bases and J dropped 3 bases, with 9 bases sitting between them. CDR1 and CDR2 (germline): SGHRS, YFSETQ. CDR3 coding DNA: TGCGCCAGCAGCTTGGCAAGGGGATCTAATGAAAAACTGTTTTTT. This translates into CASSLARGSNEKLFF. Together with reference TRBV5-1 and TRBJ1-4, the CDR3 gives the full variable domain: KAGVTQTPRYLIKTRGQQVTLSCSPISGHRSVSWYQQTPGQGLQFLFEYFSETQRNKGNFPGRFSGRQFSNSRSEMNVSTLELGDSALYLCASSLARGSNEKLFFGSGTQLSVL.

This chain's CDR3 is CASSLRGSVTGELFF. The CDR3 region has the DNA TGTGCCAGCAGTTTGCGGGGGTCCGTCACCGGGGAGCTGTTTTTT. The rearrangement joins TRBV28 to TRBJ2-2; the match to TRBD2 covers 7 bases. Looked up from germline, CDR1 is MDHEN and CDR2 is SYDVKM. The V gene end was trimmed by 3 bases and the J gene end by 4 bases; junction bases not matched to a gene: 5. The CDR3 has 15 residues.

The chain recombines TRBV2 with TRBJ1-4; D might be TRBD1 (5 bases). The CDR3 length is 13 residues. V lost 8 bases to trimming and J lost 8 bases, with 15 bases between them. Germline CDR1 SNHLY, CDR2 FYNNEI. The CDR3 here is CASSTLRGEKLFF. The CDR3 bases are TGTGCCAGCTCTACCCTGAGGGGCGAAAAACTGTTTTTT.

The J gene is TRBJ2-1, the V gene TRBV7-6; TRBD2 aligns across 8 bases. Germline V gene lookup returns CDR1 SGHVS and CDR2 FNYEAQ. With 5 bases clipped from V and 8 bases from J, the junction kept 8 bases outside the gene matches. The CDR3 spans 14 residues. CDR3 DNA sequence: TGTGCCAGCAGCCCCGACCGGGGGGGCCATGAGCAGTTCTTC. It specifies CASSPDRGGHEQFF. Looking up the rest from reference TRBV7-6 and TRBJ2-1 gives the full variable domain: GAGVSQSPRYKVTKRGQDVALRCDPISGHVSLYWYRQALGQGPEFLTYFNYEAQQDKSGLPNDRFSAERPEGSISTLTIQRTEQRDSAMYRCASSPDRGGHEQFFGPGTRLTVL.

This CDR3 is CASSPDRLTNEKLFF. CDR3 nucleotides: TGTGCCAGCAGCCCGGACAGGTTAACTAATGAAAAACTGTTTTTT. The chain carries TRBV6-1 and TRBJ1-4, with 7 bases aligning to TRBD1. The CDR3 length is 15 residues. The germline gives CDR1 MNHNS, CDR2 SASEGT. The J segment lost 1 base and the V segment lost 6 bases, leaving 5 bases of the junction unmatched.